This paragraph covers one TCR beta chain sequence. Antigen: not known. TCRdb re-analysed the 5' RACE reads in MiXCR, keeping a single row per CDR3 protein. The repertoire includes around 130,000 distinct CDR3 sequences, about 14% of them detected once, and roughly 28% sits in the top ten. This sample stems from a study of T-cell memory formation after mild COVID-19. About the study: TCR clusters were mostly confined to one donor each. General study findings and limits: A second wave expanding day 15 to 37 was CD4+-biased; contracting clones were balanced. Whether day 37 second-wave clones are SARS-CoV-2-specific was not confirmed. Pre-infection memory already had some responding clones, implying cross-reactive memory joined.

The CDR3 runs 17 residues. The germline gives CDR1 SGHTA, CDR2 FQGNSA. Trimming removed 3 bases from V and 9 bases from J; junction bases left unmatched: 15. The clonotype originates from an adult woman who had mild COVID-19 (a few samples of this study predate the infection). Cell type and time point are not known. The chain carries TRBV7-2 and TRBJ2-1; 9 bases line up with TRBD2. What was sequenced was PBMCs or a T cell subset sorted from them (not recorded which). The CDR3: CASSLSGAGGLRGEQFF. The CDR3 DNA follows: TGTGCCAGCAGCTTGTCAGGAGCGGGAGGCCTCCGCGGTGAGCAGTTCTTC.